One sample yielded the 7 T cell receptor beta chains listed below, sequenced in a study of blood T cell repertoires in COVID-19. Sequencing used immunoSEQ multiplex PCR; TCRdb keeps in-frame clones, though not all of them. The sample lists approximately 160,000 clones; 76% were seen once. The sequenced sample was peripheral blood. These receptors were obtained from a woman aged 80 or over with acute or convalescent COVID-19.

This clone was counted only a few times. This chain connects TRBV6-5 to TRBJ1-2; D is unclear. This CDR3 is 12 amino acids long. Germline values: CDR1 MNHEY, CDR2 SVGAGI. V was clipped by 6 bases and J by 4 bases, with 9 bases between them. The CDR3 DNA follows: TGTGCCAGCAGCCCATCCAGCTATGGCTACACCTTC. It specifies CASSPSSYGYTF.

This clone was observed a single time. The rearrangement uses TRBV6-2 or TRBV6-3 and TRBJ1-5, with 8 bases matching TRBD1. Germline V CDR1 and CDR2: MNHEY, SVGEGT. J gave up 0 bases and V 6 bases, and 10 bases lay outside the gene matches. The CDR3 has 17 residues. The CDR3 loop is CASSYGTGVSSNQPQHF. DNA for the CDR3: TGTGCCAGCAGCTATGGGACAGGAGTCTCTAGCAATCAGCCCCAGCATTTT.

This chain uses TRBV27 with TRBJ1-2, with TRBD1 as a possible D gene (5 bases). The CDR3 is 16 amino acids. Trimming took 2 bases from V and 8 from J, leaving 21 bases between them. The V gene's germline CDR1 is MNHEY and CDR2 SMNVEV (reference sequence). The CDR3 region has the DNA TGTGCCAGCAGTTTAAAGCGGGCAGGCAGGGATGGCGGCTACACCTTC. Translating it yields CASSLKRAGRDGGYTF.

For the CDR3, the DNA is TGTGCCAGCAGCTTCCGGGGGAGAGTATTGGGTGAGCAGTTCTTC. It yields the protein CASSFRGRVLGEQFF. The chain carries TRBV7-2 and TRBJ2-1; weak D call: TRBD2 (6 bases). The V end was cut by 3 bases, the J end by 9 bases, with 18 bases between. Germline lookup yields CDR1 SGHTA and CDR2 FQGNSA. The CDR3 is made up of 15 amino acids. The full variable domain, with the rest looked up from reference TRBV7-2 and TRBJ2-1, is GAGVSQSPSNKVTEKGKDVELRCDPISGHTALYWYRQSLGQGLEFLIYFQGNSAPDKSGLPSDRFSAERTGGSVSTLTIQRTQQEDSAVYLCASSFRGRVLGEQFFGPGTRLTVL.

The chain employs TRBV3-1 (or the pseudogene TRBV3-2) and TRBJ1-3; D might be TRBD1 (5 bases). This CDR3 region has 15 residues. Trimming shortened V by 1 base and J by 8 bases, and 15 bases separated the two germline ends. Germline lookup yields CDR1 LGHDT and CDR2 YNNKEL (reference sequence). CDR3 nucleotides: TGTGCCAGCAGCCAAGCATTGACAGATCGAGACACCATATATTTT. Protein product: CASSQALTDRDTIYF.

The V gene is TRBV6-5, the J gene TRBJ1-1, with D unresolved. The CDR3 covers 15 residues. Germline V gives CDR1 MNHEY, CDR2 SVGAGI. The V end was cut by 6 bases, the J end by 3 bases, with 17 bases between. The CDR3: CASSPWPTTDTEAFF. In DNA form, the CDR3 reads TGTGCCAGCAGCCCATGGCCCACCACCGACACTGAAGCTTTCTTT.

CDR3 sequence reads: CASSVEVAGGLTGELFF. For the CDR3, the DNA is TGTGCCAGCAGCGTAGAAGTTGCGGGAGGCCTCACCGGGGAGCTGTTTTTT. The chain employs TRBV9 and TRBJ2-2, with 8 bases matching TRBD2. Germline lookup yields CDR1 SGDLS and CDR2 YYNGEE. Germline trimming cut 0 bases from V and 4 bases from J; bases unmatched to any gene: 8. This CDR3 spans 17 amino acids.